These T cell receptor beta chains were read from a single sample in a study of cytomegalovirus exposure and HLA in healthy donors. The repertoire was sequenced with immunoSEQ multiplex PCR; TCRdb's copy has only in-frame clones and lacks some. The repertoire holds 110,000 or so clones, with around 86% as singletons. Sequenced sample: PBMCs. These receptors were taken from a woman aged 18-29 years in good health and CMV-seropositive. CDR3s include the opening cysteine and the closing phenylalanine or tryptophan. The D gene is left open where the match is weak. Where a row states a size, it is once, few, many or the class of an expanded clone; other rows omit it.

v_gene,abundance,j_gene,d_gene,CDR3nt,CDR3aa
TRBV5-1,-,TRBJ2-1,-,TGCGCCAGCAGACGACTTCGGACAAAATTCCATGAGCAGTTCTTC,CASRRLRTKFHEQFF
TRBV19,-,TRBJ1-1,TRBD1,TGTGCCAGTAGTATAGGCAGGGGGCTGAGAGCTTTCTTT,CASSIGRGLRAFF
TRBV30,few,TRBJ1-1,-,TGTGCCTGGAGTCTGGGGGGAACTGAAGCTTTCTTT,CAWSLGGTEAFF
TRBV19,-,TRBJ1-5,-,TGTGCCAGTAGTATGTGGCTCGGGGGGGCCAATCAGCCCCAGCATTTT,CASSMWLGGANQPQHF
TRBV7-9,-,TRBJ2-1,-,TGTGCCAGCAGATTCCAGACTGAGTACAATGAGCAGTTCTTC,CASRFQTEYNEQFF
TRBV6-1,-,TRBJ2-7,-,TGTGCCAGCAGTGGCACTAGTGTTCGCGAGCAGTACTTC,CASSGTSVREQYF
TRBV28,-,TRBJ2-1,TRBD1,TGTGCCAGCAGCTCGGGGACAGGGCACGGCAATGAGCAGTTCTTC,CASSSGTGHGNEQFF
TRBV9,few,TRBJ2-1,-,TGTGCCAGCAGCCCCGACAGGAATGAGCAGTTCTTC,CASSPDRNEQFF
TRBV5-1,-,TRBJ1-1,TRBD1,TGCGCCAGCAGCTTGGGGACAGGAGGAGTCCCTGAAGCTTTCTTT,CASSLGTGGVPEAFF
TRBV28,-,TRBJ2-7,TRBD1,TGTGCCAGCAGTTTATCTGGTTCGGGACAGGGGACATACGAGCAGTACTTC,CASSLSGSGQGTYEQYF
TRBV7-9,-,TRBJ2-1,TRBD2,TGTGCCAGCAGCTCCAGGCGGGGGGCGAAGAATGAGCAGTTCTTC,CASSSRRGAKNEQFF
TRBV5-1,-,TRBJ2-3,-,TGCGCCAGCAGCTTGGCGACAGATTCTGCGCAGTATTTT,CASSLATDSAQYF
TRBV4-1,-,TRBJ2-1,TRBD1,TGCGCCAGCAGCCAAGGGACAGGCGGTGGTGAGCAGTTCTTC,CASSQGTGGGEQFF
TRBV5-1,once,TRBJ1-5,TRBD1,TGCGCCAGCAGCGAGGGACAGGGGGCAGGGAACCAGCCCCAGCATTTT,CASSEGQGAGNQPQHF
TRBV18,-,TRBJ1-4,-,TGTGCCAGCTCACCACAAGGGAAGGGGGAAAAACTGTTTTTT,CASSPQGKGEKLFF
TRBV7-6,-,TRBJ1-6,-,TGTGCCAGCAGCTTCCAGGCGCGGCAGGGGCATTCACCCCTCCACTTT,CASSFQARQGHSPLHF
TRBV6-1,-,TRBJ2-7,TRBD1,TGTACCTTCTCCAGGGGGATTTACGAGCAGTACTTC,CTFSRGIYEQYF
TRBV13,-,TRBJ2-7,-,TGTGCCAGCTTTTTGTCTGGGGGCGGCTACGAGCAGTACTTC,CASFLSGGGYEQYF
TRBV5-4,-,TRBJ1-1,-,TGTGCCAGCAGCCCACCGATTAAGGGAGCTGAAGCTTTCTTT,CASSPPIKGAEAFF
TRBV6-5,-,TRBJ1-2,-,TGTGCCAGCAGTCCAGGGTGGGAAGGCTATGGCTACACCTTC,CASSPGWEGYGYTF
TRBV6-5,-,TRBJ1-2,TRBD1,TGTGCCAGCAGACAAACAGGGGGCGACTATGGCTACACCTTC,CASRQTGGDYGYTF
TRBV6-1,once,TRBJ1-4,-,TGTGCCAGCAGCAGAACCAGGGCTGAAAAACTGTTTTTT,CASSRTRAEKLFF
TRBV21-1,-,TRBJ2-2,-,TGTGCCAGCAGCAAAGTTGAGTCGGCGGGGATCGACACCGGGGAGCTGTTTTTT,CASSKVESAGIDTGELFF
TRBV2,-,TRBJ1-1,TRBD1,TGTGCCAGCAGTGAGGGGGACAGGGGTAACACTGAAGCTTTCTTT,CASSEGDRGNTEAFF
TRBV29-1,-,TRBJ1-3,-,TGCAGCGTGCTGACCCCTCGGGCTGGAAACACCATATATTTT,CSVLTPRAGNTIYF
TRBV4-1,-,TRBJ1-1,-,TGCGCCAGCAGCCAAGATCGGAGCGGCACTGAAGCTTTCTTT,CASSQDRSGTEAFF
TRBV2,-,TRBJ1-1,-,TGTGCCAGCAGCGTTTTCGACACTGAAGCTTTCTTT,CASSVFDTEAFF
TRBV27,-,TRBJ2-7,-,TGTGCCAGCAGTTCCAGGGATGCCGTTTTAAGGGAGCAGTACTTC,CASSSRDAVLREQYF
TRBV19,-,TRBJ2-2,-,TGTGCCAGTAGTATAATGGGAGGACGGCTAACCGGGGAGCTGTTTTTT,CASSIMGGRLTGELFF
TRBV12-5,-,TRBJ1-1,-,TGTGCTAGTACACAGGGCGGGAACACTGAAGCTTTCTTT,CASTQGGNTEAFF
TRBV4-1,-,TRBJ1-3,-,TGCGCCAGCAACCAGGGAGCTGGAAACACCATATATTTT,CASNQGAGNTIYF
TRBV5-1,-,TRBJ2-5,-,TGCGCCAGCAGCCTACAGGGTGTGGAGACCCAGTACTTC,CASSLQGVETQYF
TRBV30,once,TRBJ2-5,TRBD1,TGTGCCTGGACACAGGGGGAGACCCAGTACTTC,CAWTQGETQYF
TRBV11-2,-,TRBJ1-2,-,TGTGCCAGCAGCTTAGATCGGGGGACCGTATATGGCTACACCTTC,CASSLDRGTVYGYTF
TRBV4-1,-,TRBJ1-6,TRBD1,TGCGCCAGCAGCCAAGACCGGAGGGGCGGGACAGTTGATTCACCCCTCCACTTT,CASSQDRRGGTVDSPLHF
TRBV6-1,-,TRBJ1-2,-,TGTGCCAGCAGCGAGAAGTACAACTATGGCTACACCTTC,CASSEKYNYGYTF
TRBV5-1,-,TRBJ2-7,-,TGCGCCAGCAGCTTGCACAGGGAAACCTACGAGCAGTACTTC,CASSLHRETYEQYF
TRBV7-7,few,TRBJ2-7,TRBD1,TGTGCTAGCAGCCTGGGGACAGCGGACTACGAGCAGTACTTC,CASSLGTADYEQYF
TRBV6-1,-,TRBJ1-5,-,TGTGCCAGCAGTGAAACGACTTCTTGGGGCAATCAGCCCCAGCATTTT,CASSETTSWGNQPQHF
TRBV10-2,-,TRBJ1-5,-,TGCGCCAGCAGTACCACAGGGTACAATCAGCCCCAGCATTTT,CASSTTGYNQPQHF
TRBV28,-,TRBJ2-7,TRBD1,TGTGCCAGCAGGAGGACAGGGGAATCCTACGAGCAGTACTTC,CASRRTGESYEQYF
TRBV5-1,-,TRBJ2-7,-,TGCGCCAGCGCTGTCAGCTCCTACGAGCAGTACTTC,CASAVSSYEQYF
TRBV11-1,-,TRBJ2-6,-,TGTGCCAGCAGCCCCGCTGGGGCCAACGTCCTGACTTTC,CASSPAGANVLTF
TRBV28,-,TRBJ1-2,TRBD1,TGTGCCAGCAGCCCTACGGACAGGGACGTTGTAGGCTACACCTTC,CASSPTDRDVVGYTF
TRBV6-1,once,TRBJ2-7,-,TGTGCCAGCAGTCCTTTCTTTGGTCGGTACGAGCAGTACTTC,CASSPFFGRYEQYF
TRBV28,-,TRBJ2-3,TRBD1,TGTGCCAGCAGTTCGGACAGGGGGCGTGAGACGCAGTATTTT,CASSSDRGRETQYF
TRBV11-2,-,TRBJ1-5,-,TGTGCCAGCAGCTTAGCTCGGGGAAACGACAATCAGCCCCAGCATTTT,CASSLARGNDNQPQHF
TRBV2,-,TRBJ2-5,-,TGTGCCAGCAGTGAAGAAACTAGTCTCAAGACCCAGTACTTC,CASSEETSLKTQYF
TRBV27,-,TRBJ1-6,TRBD1,TGTGCCAGCAGCCCCGGGACAGGGATTTCACCCCTCCACTTT,CASSPGTGISPLHF
TRBV9,once,TRBJ2-1,-,TGTGCCAGCAGCGTAGGGAGCTACAATGAGCAGTTCTTC,CASSVGSYNEQFF
TRBV7-9,-,TRBJ2-7,TRBD2,TGTGCCAGCAGCTCCGGTAGCGGGACCTACGAGCAGTACTTC,CASSSGSGTYEQYF
TRBV28,-,TRBJ2-2,TRBD1,TGTGCCAGCACCGGGACAGAGAACACCGGGGAGCTGTTTTTT,CASTGTENTGELFF
TRBV11-2,once,TRBJ2-5,TRBD2,TGTGCCAGCAGCCTAGTACTAGCGGAAGAGACCCAGTACTTC,CASSLVLAEETQYF
TRBV10-1,-,TRBJ2-3,-,TGCGCCAGCAGTGAGACACAGGGAGATACAGATACGCAGTATTTT,CASSETQGDTDTQYF